In its sample, the clone carrying this T cell receptor beta chain was seen a few times. This sample is part of a study of technical replicates of blood from several donors. This CDR3 has 14 residues. The germline gives CDR1 SGHDT, CDR2 YYEEEE. Trimming removed 2 bases at V and 0 bases at J, with 8 bases between. Produced via immunoSEQ multiplex PCR; TCRdb's table is partial and in-frame only. The top ten clones hold 0.27% of a sample with around 75,000 clones, over 80% of them seen once. The receptor was isolated from a human donor in good health. Sequenced sample: T cells isolated from PBMCs. The chain carries TRBV5-6 and TRBJ1-1, with D possibly matching TRBD1 (5 bases). CDR3 region: CASSLSGMNTEAFF. The CDR3 DNA is TGTGCCAGCAGCTTATCAGGGATGAACACTGAAGCTTTCTTT.